This TCR beta chain was sequenced during a study of blood T cell repertoires in COVID-19. The overall study: From the United States, Italy and Spain came samples of acute and convalescent COVID-19. The cDNA or gDNA used as material had been derived from T cells, B-cell-depleted T cells, or PBMCs.

Original methodology: From reference gene primer amplification, estimates of nucleated cell counts were derived. This table comes from immunoSEQ multiplex PCR, and its TCRdb copy is limited to in-frame clones, with some not included. V and J calls plus clone size are reproduced from that table; the DNA served to infer D and trimming. The sample has some 150,000 clones; about 76% are singletons. Material: peripheral blood. The clonotype was recovered from a woman aged 55-69 years with active or convalescent COVID-19.

In DNA, the CDR3 is TGCGCCAGCAGCCAAGGGGGGGGACTGTCCCGGGCCCCCGGGTACACCTTC. Amino acid sequence: CASSQGGGLSRAPGYTF. The rearrangement joins TRBV4-1 to TRBJ1-2, with D possibly being TRBD1 (5 bases). Trimming pared 1 base from V and 11 bases from J, leaving 26 bases between. CDR1 is MGHRA and CDR2 is YSYEKL in the germline V gene. This CDR3 is built from 17 residues.